A selection of T cell receptor beta chains follows, all from one sample in a study of blood T cells in healthy people across ages. TCRdb re-derived calls from the 5' RACE reads in MiXCR, one entry per CDR3 protein. The data hold hundreds of thousands of distinct CDR3 sequences, with around 32% observed a single time. Sequencing input: blood. These receptors were collected from a woman of 80 years or more in good health. CDR3s include the opening cysteine and the closing phenylalanine or tryptophan. D genes are given only for firm matches. Where a row states a size, it is once, few, many or the class of an expanded clone; other rows omit it.

d_gene | j_gene | abundance | v_gene | CDR3aa | CDR3nt
TRBD2 | TRBJ2-3 | once | TRBV5-1 | CASSLGGLAGTHGTDTQYF | TGCGCCAGCAGCTTGGGGGGACTAGCGGGGACGCACGGCACAGATACGCAGTATTTT
TRBD1 | TRBJ2-1 | many | TRBV7-9 | CASSFTGGSYNEQFF | TGTGCCAGCAGCTTTACAGGGGGCTCCTACAATGAGCAGTTCTTC
. | TRBJ1-2 | . | TRBV3-1 | CASNLQGRVYGYTF | TGTGCCAGCAACCTCCAGGGGCGGGTCTATGGCTACACCTTC
. | TRBJ2-7 | . | TRBV5-1 | CASSWAGRSYEQYF | TGCGCCAGCAGCTGGGCTGGCAGATCCTACGAGCAGTACTTC
TRBD1 | TRBJ1-4 | many | TRBV6-5 | CASRRQGAGEKLFF | TGTGCCAGCAGACGACAGGGGGCAGGTGAAAAACTGTTTTTT
. | TRBJ2-5 | . | TRBV7-2 | CASSSWTGTETQYF | TGTGCCAGCAGCTCATGGACGGGAACAGAGACCCAGTACTTC
. | TRBJ1-2 | many | TRBV30 | CAWRAGQNSYVYTF | TGTGCCTGGAGGGCCGGACAGAACTCTTATGTCTACACCTTC
. | TRBJ2-3 | . | TRBV7-2 | CASIDRRGADTQYF | TGTGCCAGCATCGACCGGAGAGGGGCAGATACGCAGTATTTT
TRBD2 | TRBJ2-1 | . | TRBV4-1 | CASSQEGKAGGHPSYNEQFF | TGCGCCAGCAGCCAAGAGGGGAAAGCGGGGGGCCATCCGTCCTACAATGAGCAGTTCTTC
. | TRBJ1-2 | many | TRBV29-1 | CSVETVTAKGYGYTF | TGCAGCGTTGAAACCGTGACAGCCAAGGGCTATGGCTACACCTTC
. | TRBJ2-1 | once | TRBV15 | CATSTMGEASYDERFF | TGTGCCACCAGCACCATGGGGGAGGCGAGTTACGATGAGCGGTTCTTC
TRBD1 | TRBJ2-4 | many | TRBV18 | CASSPLSQGAGNIQYF | TGTGCCAGCTCACCGTTATCGCAGGGGGCAGGAAACATTCAGTACTTC
. | TRBJ2-1 | many | TRBV20-1 | CSAEQGSNEQFF | TGCAGTGCTGAACAGGGTAGCAATGAGCAGTTCTTC
. | TRBJ2-7 | . | TRBV10-3 | CAISEGGTEAYEQYF | TGTGCCATCAGTGAGGGGGGGACAGAAGCCTACGAGCAGTACTTC
TRBD1 | TRBJ1-1 | once | TRBV6-1 | CASSDMDRATEAFF | TGTGCCAGCAGTGACATGGACAGGGCCACTGAAGCTTTCTTT
TRBD2 | TRBJ2-2 | few | TRBV2 | CASTLAGGANTGELFF | TGTGCCAGCACACTAGCGGGGGGAGCGAACACCGGGGAGCTGTTTTTT
. | TRBJ1-4 | . | TRBV20-1 | CSAGEEGEKRFF | TGCAGTGCTGGCGAGGAAGGTGAAAAACGGTTTTTT
. | TRBJ1-1 | many | TRBV5-1 | CASSMTGNTEAFF | TGCGCCAGCAGCATGACAGGGAACACTGAAGCTTTCTTT
. | TRBJ2-7 | . | TRBV10-3 | CAISAGPSIGDYEQYF | TGTGCCATCAGTGCTGGACCCAGCATAGGGGACTACGAGCAGTACTTC
. | TRBJ2-7 | . | TRBV6-2/TRBV6-3 | CASSLATPGDEQYF | TGTGCCAGCAGCCTCGCCACCCCTGGGGACGAGCAGTACTTC
. | TRBJ2-6 | many | TRBV5-1 | CASSSPSSGANVLTF | TGCGCCAGCAGCTCCCCCAGCTCTGGGGCCAACGTCCTGACTTTC
TRBD2 | TRBJ2-7 | few | TRBV6-5 | CASSYGGGGYNEQYF | TGTGCCAGCAGTTACGGCGGGGGGGGATACAATGAGCAGTACTTC
TRBD1 | TRBJ2-7 | . | TRBV10-3 | CAISGGQGEQQNEQYF | TGTGCCATCAGTGGGGGACAGGGAGAACAGCAAAACGAGCAGTACTTC
. | TRBJ1-2 | . | TRBV29-1 | CSVEPGLRGYTF | TGCAGCGTTGAGCCGGGACTTCGAGGCTACACCTTC
TRBD1 | TRBJ2-7 | . | TRBV5-4 | CASSHHRGNDEQYF | TGTGCCAGCAGCCACCACAGGGGTAATGACGAGCAGTACTTC
. | TRBJ2-3 | . | TRBV10-1 | CASSDHGSGDTQYF | TGCGCCAGCAGTGACCATGGATCGGGCGATACGCAGTATTTT
TRBD2 | TRBJ2-5 | many | TRBV24-1 | CATGMPGGLETQYF | TGTGCCACCGGAATGCCGGGGGGGCTGGAGACCCAGTACTTC
. | TRBJ1-2 | . | TRBV7-9 | CASSSNQLGTFYGYTF | TGTGCCAGCAGCTCTAACCAACTCGGGACATTCTATGGCTACACCTTC
. | TRBJ2-7 | many | TRBV7-8 | CASSPRMYSEQYF | TGTGCCAGCAGCCCAAGGATGTACTCCGAGCAGTACTTC